This paragraph covers one TCR beta chain sequence. It has no known antigen specificity. No base-level quality is on record; no much larger clone is a single base apart. CDR1 and CDR2, per the germline V gene, are SGHTS and YDEGEE. Cut back by 1 base and 6 bases, the V and J ends lie 14 bases apart. The cysteine opens and the phenylalanine closes a CDR3 of 15 amino acids. Only CDR3 DNA remains: 45 bases, in frame from the first base. This specimen comes from a study of cytomegalovirus exposure and HLA in healthy donors (dated by TCRdb to between 2016 and 2019). Looking at the study overall: An earlier analysis of around 600 of the donors reported approximately 290 Gb of sequence data and roughly 100 million unique TCR beta sequences from roughly 180 million T cells. An early release that covered 500 to 800 HLA-typed donors contained about 300 gigabases of sequencing data and some 87 million unique TCR sequences. The genetic ancestry cluster associated with self-reported Caucasian donors included around four fifths of the roughly 400 genotyped donors. The aim of the study was to test whether cataloging public T cell receptors could identify signatures of past pathogen exposure. Using immunosequencing, the study profiled T cell repertoires from 500 to 800 subjects and related those repertoires to cytomegalovirus serostatus. In addition to the first cohort of about 650 subjects, a separate validation cohort of 100 to 150 different subjects was used. The study combined high-throughput TCR immunosequencing, statistical association of individual TCRs with disease status, and machine learning to predict cytomegalovirus infection status. To study patterns of TCR occurrence, a later analysis re-analyzed previously published TCR beta repertoires from 550 to 800 donors and added high-resolution HLA genotyping. The later analysis used no new phenotypic data to find candidate immune exposures, relying instead on TCR beta sequences and their occurrence across donors. An earlier analysis of around 540 of the donors applied high-throughput TCR beta sequencing to assess whether each TCR beta V gene segment acted as functional or pseudogenic. Donor age, sex, ethnicity and CMV serostatus were compiled together with the repertoire data. Genome-wide SNP genotypes for about three fifths of the roughly 670 donors were used in a later genetic analysis, which treated that subset as a discovery cohort. Every discovery cohort repertoire had been produced on one sequencing platform. Class I and class II HLA loci were covered by the typing at four-digit resolution. The number of donors typed differed by locus, with 629-630 for A, B, C, DRB1 and DQB1, around 560 for DQA1, 600 to 610 for DPA1, and some 470 for DPB1. Four or five DR-DQ haplotypes were handled as single units for association and clustering, since linkage in the cohort was strong. Across about 380 genotyped donors of the cohort, an average of approximately 220,000 unique TCR beta nucleotide sequences per donor were sequenced, and roughly 17% of those sequences were non-productive.

Results and caveats for the whole study, not just this receptor: When HLA alleles, especially DR and DQ, strongly co-occurred, TCR associations were difficult to assign to individual alleles. In vitro tests confirmed that a few of the cytomegalovirus-associated TCR beta chains recognize cytomegalovirus antigens. In a later analysis, HLA-associated TCR beta chains showed more clonal expansion and lower generation probabilities than non-associated chains that were equally common. Some IMGT-functional V segments, including TRBV6-2 and TRBV6-3, could not be distinguished by the 87-base-pair reads and were therefore excluded. A cluster of highly shared sequence variants was judged likely to be a technical artifact of the sequencing pipeline. A further reported finding was that TCR beta sequences accurately predicted the HLA-A and HLA-B alleles for most subjects in the first cohort. Broadly in line with IMGT annotations, most TCR beta V segments showed up in productive rearrangements about 90% or about 30% of the time in an earlier analysis of several hundred of the donors. An association between a missense DCLRE1C variant and V-gene and J-gene trimming of TCR beta chains was found in a later genetic analysis and replicated in an independent cohort. A later analysis reported that several top co-occurrence clusters appeared linked to parvovirus B19, influenza, CMV and Epstein-Barr virus. A total of fewer than 200 TCR beta chains were listed by the study as associated with cytomegalovirus. The cohort was sequenced for TCR beta chains only, and without alpha or paired-chain data the features that could be detected were limited. At a false discovery rate of 0.05, a later analysis linked 16,951 TCR beta sequences to specific HLA alleles. The classifier was reported to diagnose cytomegalovirus status with high specificity and sensitivity in both the original cohort and the validation cohort. Most TCR sequences were observed very rarely across donors, whereas some public TCRs were present in many individuals. Presence/absence analyses assumed roughly uniform sequencing depth across donors, an assumption that may not hold. For the cohort, immune exposure information was limited to CMV serostatus. According to a later analysis, most CMV-associated TCR beta chains appeared to be HLA-restricted, and the HLA associations seemed to be driven largely by CMV exposure. Linkage disequilibrium might explain the correlated functional status among segregating V segments, but an unknown experimental factor could not be ruled out. The earlier analysis of almost 600 of the donors excluded 15 to 20 rarely observed V segments, including chromosome 9 orphons, because counts were too low. According to a later genetic analysis, donors in an Asian-associated ancestry cluster had fewer N-insertions in productive TCRs than the approximately 710-donor mean. According to a later analysis, TCR association rates differed among HLA loci, with DRB1 alleles showing the most associated TCRs and HLA-C alleles showing the fewest. According to the authors, the approach could potentially be generalized to other disease states and immunological phenotypes. Because HLA typing was unavailable for some donors at each locus, only the typed subset was used in association tests.

The cohort was made up of about 610 healthy bone marrow donors. All cohort members were sampled while nominally healthy, although unrecorded immune exposures were likely present. The donor was CMV seropositive and was included in the group of 250 to 350 seropositive cohort members. Each donor provided a peripheral blood sample, and peripheral blood mononuclear cells were used for TCR beta sequencing. The Qiagen DNeasy Blood Extraction Kit was used to extract genomic DNA from the blood cell samples. To prepare the library, the immunoSEQ multiplex PCR assay was applied. A mixture of 60 forward primers for TCR Vbeta segments and 13 reverse primers for TCR Jbeta segments was used in the multiplex PCR. The CDR3 region of rearranged TCR beta genes was amplified from genomic DNA by a multiplex PCR assay. The Illumina HiSeq System was used to sequence the amplified TCR beta libraries as 87-base-pair reads. Turning to the authors' computational methods: A later analysis tallied around 87 million unique TCR beta chains across the 550 to 850 repertoires, and about 12 million of those chains were shared by two or more donors. To remove PCR and sequencing errors, raw reads were error-corrected and collapsed into unique sequences using a nearest-neighbor algorithm that merged closely related sequences. Alignment of CDR3 sequences to IMGT reference sequences was used to assign V, D and J gene segments. Each retained sequence needed at least a six-nucleotide match to both a V gene segment and a J gene segment. Rearrangements were classified as productive when the CDR3 lacked stop codons and remained in frame with V and J, and all other rearrangements were classified as non-productive. CDR3 was defined according to IMGT convention as the region running from the second conserved V-encoded cysteine to the conserved J-encoded phenylalanine. The earlier analysis of about 620 of the donors excluded sequences that lacked an unambiguous match to a single V gene segment. An earlier analysis of a few hundred of the donors classified V segments as functional when productive rearrangements were above 56.7% and as segregating when the standard deviation between donors was above 5%. A statistical classification framework was built for diagnosing cytomegalovirus status from the catalog of TCR beta chain sequences. V and J gene assignment, in a later analysis, came from comparing TCR nucleotide sequences with IMGT/GENE-DB human TR gene sequences. The TCRdist pipeline was used in a later analysis to assign CDR3 sequences and most-parsimonious VDJ recombination scenarios. In a later analysis, each TCR beta chain was defined by its CDR3 amino acid sequence together with its V-gene family, and reads without a unique V-gene family were excluded. As a way to deal with suspected cross-contamination and a sequencing artifact, a later analysis dropped 450 to 600 nucleotide sequences that were highly shared and had low generation probability. A later analysis calculated a clonal expansion index for each public chain from normalized within-repertoire ranks of inferred template counts. In a later analysis, generation probabilities were computed with a VDJ recombination model fitted to out-of-frame rearrangements, and the resulting probabilities were checked against IGoR. In a later analysis, hypergeometric tests were used to score TCR-TCR, TCR-HLA and TCR-CMV co-occurrence, with a repertoire-size bias correction applied to TCR pairs. False discovery rates were estimated in a later analysis by permuting HLA or CMV assignments 20 times. In a later analysis, co-occurring TCRs were grouped with DBSCAN, and TCRdist sequence similarity was added when clustering was performed within HLA-allele-positive subsets. For co-occurrence clustering, repertoires with fewer than 30,000 or more than 120,000 public chains were excluded, along with 5 or 6 repertoires with anomalous nucleotide sharing. Imported from immuneACCESS, the table was reduced by TCRdb to in-frame sequences with V and J called. These copies leave out some clones; in studies compared against another copy, an unresolved V gene accounts for under half, and the cause of the remainder is not known. From that table come the V and J calls and clone size; the DNA was used to work out D and trimming. The sample records about 180,000 clones, more than 60% of which are singletons. About 1.5% of the sample is held by the ten biggest clonotypes.

The sequenced material came from PBMCs. The chain uses TRBV5-8 and TRBJ2-1; TRBD1 is possibly the D segment (6 matching bases). The TCR was taken from a woman in her 30s in good health and CMV-seropositive. The nucleotide sequence reads TGTGCCAGCAGCTTGCGGGCCCTCAGGGGCAATGAGCAGTTCTTC. Its translation is CASSLRALRGNEQFF. The reference TRBV5-8 and TRBJ2-1 proteins fill in what lies around the CDR3, so the full variable domain reads EAGVTQSPTHLIKTRGQQATLRCSPISGHTSVYWYQQALGLGLQFLLWYDEGEERNRGNFPPRFSGRQFPNYSSELNVNALELEDSALYLCASSLRALRGNEQFFGPGTRLTVL.